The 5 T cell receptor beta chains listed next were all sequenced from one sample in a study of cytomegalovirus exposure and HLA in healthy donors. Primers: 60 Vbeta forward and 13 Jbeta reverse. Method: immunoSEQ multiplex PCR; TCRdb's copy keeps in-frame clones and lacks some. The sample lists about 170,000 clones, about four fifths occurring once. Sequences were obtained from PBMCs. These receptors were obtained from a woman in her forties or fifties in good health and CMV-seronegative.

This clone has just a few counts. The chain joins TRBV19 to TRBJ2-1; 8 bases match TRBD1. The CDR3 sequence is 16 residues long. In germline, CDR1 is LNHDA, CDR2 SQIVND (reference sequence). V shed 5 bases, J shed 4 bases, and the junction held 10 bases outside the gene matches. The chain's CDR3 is CASSLQAGTGYNEQFF. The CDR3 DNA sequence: TGTGCCAGTAGTCTTCAGGCGGGGACAGGTTACAATGAGCAGTTCTTC.

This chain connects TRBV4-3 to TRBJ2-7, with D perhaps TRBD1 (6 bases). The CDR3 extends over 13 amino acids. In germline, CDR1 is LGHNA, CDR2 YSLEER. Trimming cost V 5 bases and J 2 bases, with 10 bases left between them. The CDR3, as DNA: TGCGCCAGCAGCATGGACAGACCCTACGAGCAGTACTTC. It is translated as CASSMDRPYEQYF.

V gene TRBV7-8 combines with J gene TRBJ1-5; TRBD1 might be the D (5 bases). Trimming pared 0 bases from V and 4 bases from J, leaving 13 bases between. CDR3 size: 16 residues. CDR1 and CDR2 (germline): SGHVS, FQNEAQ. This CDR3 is CASSLARGRNNQPQHF. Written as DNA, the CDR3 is TGTGCCAGCAGCTTAGCGCGGGGCAGAAATAATCAGCCCCAGCATTTT.

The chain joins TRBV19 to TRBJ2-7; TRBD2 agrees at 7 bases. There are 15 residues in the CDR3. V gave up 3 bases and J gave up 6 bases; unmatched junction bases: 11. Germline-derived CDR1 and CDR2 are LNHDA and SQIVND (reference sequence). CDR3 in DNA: TGTGCCAGTAGTATCTTTGCGGGATCGGGGGGCGAGCAGTACTTC. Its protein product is CASSIFAGSGGEQYF.

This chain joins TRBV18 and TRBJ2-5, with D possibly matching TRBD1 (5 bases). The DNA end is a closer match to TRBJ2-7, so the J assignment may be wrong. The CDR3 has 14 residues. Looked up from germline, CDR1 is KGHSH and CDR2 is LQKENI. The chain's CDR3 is CASSPLSGRYEQYF. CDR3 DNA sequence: TGTGCCAGCTCACCACTTTCAGGGCGGTACGAGCAGTACTTC.